This TCR beta chain was identified during a study of T cell changes during pregnancy in multiple sclerosis (dated by TCRdb to between 2018 and 2021). At the level of the whole study: The study examined how the T cell repertoire changed over the course of pregnancy in women with multiple sclerosis.

Libraries were made using the immunoSEQ multiplex PCR assay. The clones in this table, taken by TCRdb from immuneACCESS, are in-frame only. Not every clone is retained; where verified, under half of the shortfall comes from an unresolved V gene, and the cause of the rest is unknown. The sample table holds 50,000 or so clones, of which 92% were seen once. Less than 0.3% of the sample rests with the top ten. A word on this clone: The antigen it binds to is not known. The input lacks base qualities; no much larger clone sits a single base away.

Taken from cysteine to phenylalanine, the CDR3 has 13 residues. Only CDR3 DNA remains: 39 bases, in frame from the first base. For CDR1 and CDR2, the germline V gene lists SQVTM and ANQGSEA. The junction shows trimming of 8 bases on V and 8 bases on J, and the gene matches do not reach 10 bases of it. Sequencing was performed on CD4+ T cells from peripheral blood mononuclear cells, taken in the third trimester of pregnancy. This chain is built from TRBV29-1 and TRBJ2-1, with TRBD1 identical over 9 junction bases. This TCR was sampled from a female donor with multiple sclerosis, enrolled in a pregnancy study. The DNA sequence follows: TGCAGCTATAAAGTTACAGGGGGCGATGAGCAGTTCTTC. This yields the protein CSYKVTGGDEQFF.